These 15 T cell receptor beta chains came from one sample sequenced in a study of PD-1 blockade in classical Hodgkin lymphoma. Each and every patient relapsed after autologous stem cell transplantation, and patients got differing brentuximab vedotin exposure. The protocol was immunoSEQ multiplex PCR, while the TCRdb copy is restricted to in-frame clones and leaves out a portion. This table holds 35,000 to 45,000 clones, 88% found once. Sequenced material: peripheral blood mononuclear cells (PBMCs), taken before the second cycle of nivolumab. The receptors here all came from a human donor with classical Hodgkin lymphoma.

The chain recombines TRBV10-2 with TRBJ1-5; possible D gene TRBD1, 6 bases. The germline V gene has CDR1 WSHSY and CDR2 SAAADI. The CDR3 totals 15 residues. The germline V and J ends were trimmed by 6 bases and 3 bases, with 15 bases remaining between them. CDR3 DNA sequence: TGCGCCAGCAGGGCTGGGACAAGCCACAATCAGCCCCAGCATTTT. This gives the protein CASRAGTSHNQPQHF.

V usage is TRBV25-1 and J usage is TRBJ2-2, with D unclear. V lost 6 bases to trimming and J lost 8 bases, with 10 bases between them. The CDR3 has 12 residues. Per germline, CDR1 MGHDK and CDR2 SYGVNS. The DNA for the CDR3 is TGTGCCAGCAGCCCCCCTAAGGGGGAGCTGTTTTTT. The encoded protein is CASSPPKGELFF.

J is TRBJ2-7 and V is TRBV7-2, with D possibly matching TRBD2 (5 bases). The CDR3 is 13 residues long. Trimming cost V 5 bases and J 5 bases, with 13 bases left between them. Germline CDR1 is SGHTA and CDR2 is FQGNSA. In DNA form, the CDR3 reads TGTGCCAGCAGCCTTACTAGGGTCGACGAGCAGTACTTC. It translates to CASSLTRVDEQYF. The full variable domain, with the rest looked up from reference TRBV7-2 and TRBJ2-7, is GAGVSQSPSNKVTEKGKDVELRCDPISGHTALYWYRQSLGQGLEFLIYFQGNSAPDKSGLPSDRFSAERTGGSVSTLTIQRTQQEDSAVYLCASSLTRVDEQYFGPGTRLTVT.

CDR3 protein: CASSLAPGTKYEQYF. The CDR3 DNA sequence: TGTGCCAGCAGCTTGGCACCAGGGACGAAATACGAGCAGTACTTC. The V gene is TRBV5-8, the J gene TRBJ2-7; D may be TRBD1 or TRBD2 (5 bases each). CDR3 length: 15 amino acids. Germline V lookup: CDR1 SGHTS, CDR2 YDEGEE. Trimming took off 0 bases at V and 4 bases at J, with 14 bases between the two ends.

The genes are TRBV29-1 and TRBJ1-2; D remains unclear. In germline, CDR1 is SQVTM, CDR2 ANQGSEA. Trimming stripped 7 bases from V and 6 bases from J, with 18 bases between. The CDR3 has 13 residues. CDR3 nucleotides: TGCAGCGCCTCAGCAGGCCTTGGGGATGGCTACACCTTC. Protein product: CSASAGLGDGYTF.

CDR3 bases: TGTGCCAGCAGCTTGAATACAGGGGACACTGAAGCTTTCTTT. The encoded protein is CASSLNTGDTEAFF. This sequence joins TRBV7-3 and TRBJ1-1; TRBD1 matches 7 bases. Germline V CDR1 and CDR2: SGHTA, FQGTGA. The J segment lost 3 bases and the V segment lost 3 bases, leaving 4 bases of the junction unmatched. This CDR3 is 14 amino acids long. The full variable domain, in which reference TRBV7-3 and TRBJ1-1 provide the parts outside the CDR3, is GAGVSQTPSNKVTEKGKYVELRCDPISGHTALYWYRQSLGQGPEFLIYFQGTGAADDSGLPNDRFFAVRPEGSVSTLKIQRTERGDSAVYLCASSLNTGDTEAFFGQGTRLTVV.

The V and J genes are TRBV27 and TRBJ2-3, with a possible D match to TRBD2 (6 bases). V was clipped by 2 bases and J by 3 bases, with 15 bases between them. The CDR3 extends over 16 amino acids. The V gene's germline CDR1 is MNHEY and CDR2 SMNVEV (reference sequence). CDR3: CASSLSGWRGTDTQYF. DNA of the CDR3: TGTGCCAGCAGTTTAAGCGGGTGGAGAGGGACAGATACGCAGTATTTT.

The J gene is TRBJ2-5, the V gene TRBV28, with D perhaps TRBD1 (5 bases). The ends were cut back, 10 bases at V and 0 bases at J, with 15 bases in the middle. CDR1 is MDHEN, CDR2 SYDVKM, per germline. The CDR3 extends over 14 amino acids. The CDR3, as DNA: TGTGCCATAGAATTGGCGGACAACCAAGAGACCCAGTACTTC. This encodes CAIELADNQETQYF.

CDR3 coding DNA: TGTGCCTGGGCTTACACCTCTGGAAACACCATATATTTT. It translates to CAWAYTSGNTIYF. The chain couples TRBV30 to TRBJ1-3; the D is unclear. The CDR3 length is 13 residues. The V and J ends lost 5 bases and 0 bases respectively, with 8 bases between them. Germline V lookup: CDR1 GTSNPN, CDR2 SVGIG (reference sequence). Full variable domain (missing parts from reference TRBV30 and TRBJ1-3): SQTIHQWPATLVQPVGSPLSLECTVEGTSNPNLYWYRQAAGRGLQLLFYSVGIGQISSEVPQNLSASRPQDRQFILSSKKLLLSDSGFYLCAWAYTSGNTIYFGEGSWLTVV.

V gene TRBV5-1 combines with J gene TRBJ1-1; 8 nucleotides line up with TRBD1. The CDR3 consists of 13 residues. V lost 3 bases and J lost 5; bases outside the gene matches: 3. CDR1 is SGHRS, CDR2 YFSETQ, per germline. Here the CDR3 reads CASSSTGGTEAFF. The CDR3 DNA sequence: TGCGCCAGCAGCTCCACAGGGGGAACTGAAGCTTTCTTT. Based on the CDR3 plus reference TRBV5-1 and TRBJ1-1, the full variable domain is KAGVTQTPRYLIKTRGQQVTLSCSPISGHRSVSWYQQTPGQGLQFLFEYFSETQRNKGNFPGRFSGRQFSNSRSEMNVSTLELGDSALYLCASSSTGGTEAFFGQGTRLTVV.

This clone was observed once. The J gene is TRBJ2-7, the V gene TRBV19; D may be TRBD1 (6 bases). CDR1 is LNHDA and CDR2 is SQIVND in the germline V gene (reference sequence). The CDR3 sequence is 17 residues long. V was clipped by 6 bases and J by 0 bases, with 21 bases between them. For the CDR3, the DNA is TGTGCCAGTAGCCCTAACCCGAACCGGGACAACTCCTACGAGCAGTACTTC. Its protein is CASSPNPNRDNSYEQYF.

The gene calls are TRBV7-8 and TRBJ2-1; D is possibly TRBD2 (5 bases). Per germline, CDR1 SGHVS and CDR2 FQNEAQ. CDR3 length: 15 amino acids. The germline V and J ends were trimmed by 3 bases and 14 bases, with 23 bases remaining between them. This CDR3 reads CASSFSVGGLTEEFF. As DNA, the CDR3 is TGTGCCAGCAGCTTTAGTGTGGGCGGGCTTACAGAGGAGTTCTTC.

The table lists this clone with a few counts. V is TRBV14 and J is TRBJ2-5; D gene ambiguous. The CDR3 consists of 20 residues. V was shortened by 1 base and J by 4 bases, with 28 bases between the two germline ends. CDR1 is SGHDN, CDR2 FVKESK, per germline. The CDR3 loop reads CASSQASVKRPSGLRETQYF. The CDR3 nucleotides read TGTGCCAGCAGCCAAGCTTCCGTCAAAAGGCCATCCGGTCTTCGAGAGACCCAGTACTTC.

The chain joins TRBV6-1 to TRBJ2-7; D unclear. The CDR3 length is 13 residues. V was pared by 7 bases and J by 0 bases, with 10 bases between. Germline CDR1 MNHNS, CDR2 SASEGT. This CDR3 reads CASTGQLSYEQYF. CDR3 bases: TGTGCCAGCACTGGGCAACTCTCCTACGAGCAGTACTTC.

The chain has TRBV5-1 and TRBJ2-7; D unclear. This CDR3 contains 16 residues. Germline V gene data show CDR1 as SGHRS and CDR2 as YFSETQ. V was clipped by 4 bases and J by 2 bases, with 19 bases between them. The chain's CDR3 is CASSQSVSSETYEQYF. The CDR3 region has the DNA TGCGCCAGCAGCCAGTCAGTTTCGTCTGAGACCTACGAGCAGTACTTC.